These T cell receptor beta chains were read from a single sample in a study of T cells in Graves' hyperthyroidism and ophthalmopathy. One entry per CDR3 protein, called by TCRdb with MiXCR from the multiplex PCR reads. The top ten clones hold around 17% of a sample with 530,000 or so distinct CDR3 sequences, roughly 18% of them seen once. Sequenced sample: blood. The source of these receptors is a woman between 18 and 29 years old with Graves' ophthalmopathy. CDR3s include the opening cysteine and the closing phenylalanine or tryptophan. The D gene is left open where the match is weak. Some rows mark clone size as missing; the rest say once, few, many or name a class of expanded clone.

J gene,V gene,clone size,D gene,CDR3 DNA,CDR3 protein
TRBJ2-7,TRBV4-1,few,.,TGCGCCAGCAGCCAAGAACCACACTACGAGCAGTACTTC,CASSQEPHYEQYF
TRBJ2-3,TRBV28,many,TRBD2,TGTGCCAGCAGCCATAGCGGGGTTGACACAGATACGCAGTATTTT,CASSHSGVDTDTQYF
TRBJ1-1,TRBV29-1,.,TRBD1,TGCAGCGTTAAAGGCCAGGGGGGGGACGCTTTCTTT,CSVKGQGGDAFF
TRBJ2-1,TRBV6-1,many,.,TGTGCCAGCAGTTATGTGTACGGACTTAACAATGAGCAGTTCTTC,CASSYVYGLNNEQFF
TRBJ1-2,TRBV28,many,TRBD1,TGTGCCAGCAGCCCTGGGACAGGTCGGGGCTACACCTTC,CASSPGTGRGYTF
TRBJ2-2,TRBV20-1,.,.,TGCAGTGCTAGATGGTCAGGAAGGGCCGGGGAGCTGTTTTTT,CSARWSGRAGELFF
TRBJ2-5,TRBV15,.,.,TGTGCCACCAAAGTCGAACCAATACAAGAGACCCAGTACTTC,CATKVEPIQETQYF
TRBJ2-2,TRBV2,.,TRBD1,TGTGCCAGCAGTCTGACAGGGGAGGAGACCGGGGAGCTGTTTTTT,CASSLTGEETGELFF
TRBJ2-5,TRBV11-2,many,TRBD1,TGTGCCAGCAGCTTTGGGACAGGGAGGTTCGAAGAGACCCAGTACTTC,CASSFGTGRFEETQYF
TRBJ2-1,TRBV7-3,.,TRBD1,TGTGCCAGCAGCACAGGGGGCGGGAATGAGCAGTTCTTC,CASSTGGGNEQFF
TRBJ1-1,TRBV5-1,many,.,TGCGCCAGCAGCTTGGAGGCAGGGACGAACACTGAAGCTTTCTTT,CASSLEAGTNTEAFF
TRBJ1-1,TRBV4-1,few,.,TGCGCCAGCAGCGCCACGGGTGAAGCTTTCTTT,CASSATGEAFF
TRBJ1-5,TRBV19,.,.,TGTGCCAGTAGTATAACTAGCAATCAGCCCCAGCATTTT,CASSITSNQPQHF
TRBJ2-1,TRBV15,few,.,TGTGCCACCAGCAGAGATGGCAGGGCGGACAATGAGCAGTTCTTC,CATSRDGRADNEQFF
TRBJ1-2,TRBV30,few,TRBD1,TGTGCCTGGAAACGTAGAGGGACAGGGGAGAACTATGGCTACACCTTC,CAWKRRGTGENYGYTF
TRBJ2-1,TRBV2,many,TRBD1,TGTGCCAGCAGTGACAGGCGGACAGGGAACAATGAGCAGTTCTTC,CASSDRRTGNNEQFF
TRBJ2-1,TRBV15,.,TRBD2,TGTGCCACCAGCGTTGGACTAGCGGGAGCTTACAATGAGCAGTTCTTC,CATSVGLAGAYNEQFF
TRBJ2-1,TRBV24-1,.,.,TGTGCCACCAGTGATTTAAATTGGGAGCAGTTCTTC,CATSDLNWEQFF
TRBJ1-1,TRBV7-9,.,TRBD1,TGTGCCAGCAGACCAAAACCGGGACAGGGCCTGAACACTGAAGCTTTCTTT,CASRPKPGQGLNTEAFF
TRBJ1-6,TRBV4-2,few,.,TGTGCCAGCAGACCGGGGGCGGACGGTTCACCCCTCCACTTT,CASRPGADGSPLHF
TRBJ2-1,TRBV7-9,few,TRBD2,TGTGCCAGCAGCGCTCGACTAGCGGGAGTCAATGAGCAGTTCTTC,CASSARLAGVNEQFF
TRBJ2-1,TRBV20-1,many,TRBD2,TGCAGTGCTAGCTCCCCTAGCGGGAACGATGAGCAGTTCTTC,CSASSPSGNDEQFF
TRBJ2-7,TRBV19,.,TRBD2,TGTGCCAGTAGTAGAGGGACTAGCGGGAGAACGGGCGAGCAGTACTTC,CASSRGTSGRTGEQYF
TRBJ2-7,TRBV6-1,many,TRBD2,TGTGCCAGCGGGGTAGCGGGATCCTACGAGCAGTACTTC,CASGVAGSYEQYF
TRBJ2-5,TRBV3-1,many,.,TGTGCCAGCAGCCAAGGTGGGACACAACAAGAGACCCAGTACTTC,CASSQGGTQQETQYF